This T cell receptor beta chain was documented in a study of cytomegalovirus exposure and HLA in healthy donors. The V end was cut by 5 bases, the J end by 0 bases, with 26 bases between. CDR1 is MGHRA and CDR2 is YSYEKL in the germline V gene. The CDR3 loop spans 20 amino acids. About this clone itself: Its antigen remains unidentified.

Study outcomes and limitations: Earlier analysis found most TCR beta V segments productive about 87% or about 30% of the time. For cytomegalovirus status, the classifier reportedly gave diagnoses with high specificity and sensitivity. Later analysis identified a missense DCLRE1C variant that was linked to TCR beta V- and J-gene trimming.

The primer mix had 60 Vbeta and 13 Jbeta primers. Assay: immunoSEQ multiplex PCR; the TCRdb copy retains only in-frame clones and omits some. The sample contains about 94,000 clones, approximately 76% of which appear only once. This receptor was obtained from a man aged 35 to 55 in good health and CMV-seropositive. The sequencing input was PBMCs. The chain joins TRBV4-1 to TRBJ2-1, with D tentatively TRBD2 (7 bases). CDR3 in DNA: TGCGCCAGCAGCTCCCCCCAGGGGAGGGCCAGGGGAGTCTCCTACAATGAGCAGTTCTTC. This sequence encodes CASSSPQGRARGVSYNEQFF.